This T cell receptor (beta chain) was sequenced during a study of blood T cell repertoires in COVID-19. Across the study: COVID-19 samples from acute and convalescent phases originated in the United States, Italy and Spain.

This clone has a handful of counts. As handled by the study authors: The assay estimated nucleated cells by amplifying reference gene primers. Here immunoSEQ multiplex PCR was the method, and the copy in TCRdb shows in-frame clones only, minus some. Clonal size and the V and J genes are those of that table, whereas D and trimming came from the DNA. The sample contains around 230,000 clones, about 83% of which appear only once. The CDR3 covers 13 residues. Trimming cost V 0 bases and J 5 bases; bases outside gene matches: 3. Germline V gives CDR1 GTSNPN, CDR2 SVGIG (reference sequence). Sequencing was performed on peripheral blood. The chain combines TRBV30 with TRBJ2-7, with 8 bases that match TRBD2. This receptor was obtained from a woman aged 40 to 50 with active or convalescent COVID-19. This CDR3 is CAWSVAGVHEQYF. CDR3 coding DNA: TGTGCCTGGAGTGTAGCGGGAGTCCACGAGCAGTACTTC.